This T cell receptor (beta chain) came from a study of esophageal squamous cell carcinoma under preoperative chemotherapy. On this clonotype itself: As yet, its antigen is unknown. Without the conserved terminal phenylalanine or tryptophan, this CDR3 likely stems from a read error. The limits of the CDR3 on the DNA are not certain, so only TCRdb's listed CDR3 is given.

MiXCR was run by TCRdb on the PCR reads, yielding one entry per CDR3 protein. The table includes fewer than 40,000 distinct CDR3 sequences, roughly half detected once. Documented time point: before preoperative PTX-NDP chemotherapy. Paclitaxel-nedaplatin chemotherapy was given to patients ahead of their surgery. Study results and caveats: After paclitaxel-nedaplatin, abundant clones were more likely to contract than amplify.

This sequence originates from a human donor with esophageal squamous cell carcinoma. The donor label of this sample is uncertain. Sample collection occurred from a patient given preoperative chemotherapy.

The CDR3 region is CASSLIQGATQYS. V gene TRBV7-2 combines with J gene TRBJ2-5; TRBD1 is taken as the D call from the table, unchecked against the DNA. 13 amino acids form the CDR3, both terminal residues included. Germline CDR1 is SGHTA and CDR2 is FQGNSA.